This T cell receptor (beta chain) was captured by sequencing in a study of T-cell memory formation after mild COVID-19 (TCRdb year 2021). With respect to the entire study: TCR sequence clusters from the two donors were largely donor specific. In a couple of donors, T-cell clones that expanded and contracted after mild COVID-19 were followed by sequencing TCRalpha and TCRbeta repertoires longitudinally. Two young, previously healthy adult volunteers made up the cohort, one male and one female.

Including the terminal cysteine and phenylalanine, the CDR3 comprises 14 residues. Kept here is only the CDR3 DNA, which spans 42 bases and is read in frame from base 1. Looking up the germline V gene (reference sequence) yields CDR1 DFQATT and CDR2 SNEGSKA. V is shortened by 1 base, J by 5 bases, and the region joining them spans 14 bases. Ficoll-Paque density gradient centrifugation was used to isolate PBMCs. Broader findings and caveats from the paper: The study covered only a couple of mild cases, and larger cohorts including severe cases with pre-infection samples were considered necessary. The second-wave clones that peaked on day 37 were not confirmed to be SARS-CoV-2 specific. Some responding clones were found in pre-infection memory, which suggests that pre-existing cross-reactive memory T cells took part in the SARS-CoV-2 response. Clones contracting from day 15 to 85 had balanced CD4/CD8 phenotypes, while a second wave expanding from day 15 to 37 was biased towards CD4+. Contracting CD4+ clones were found mainly in CM and EM memory subsets, while CD8+ clones were enriched in EMRA.

This clonotype has a count of ten or more. The clone's antigen remains unknown. No much larger clonotype is one base removed from it; base qualities were not supplied. For sequencing, an Illumina NovaSeq 6000 was employed. TCRalpha and TCRbeta cDNA libraries were built by 5'RACE with constant-segment primers, adding sample barcodes and unique molecular identifiers. RNA was extracted from every sample with Trizol reagent. Libraries were amplified in two PCR steps, with a second sample barcode and Illumina TruSeq adapters added in the second step. The libraries were sequenced on an Illumina NovaSeq using 2 x 150 bp paired-end reads. The published analysis was carried out like this. Reads were demultiplexed and collapsed into UMI-guided consensus sequences with migec v1.2.7. Using mixcr v2.1.11, UMI consensuses were aligned to TRA and TRB V and J templates and then assembled into clonotypes. Expanded or contracted clonotypes were those called significant by both edgeR and NoisET, with noise models trained on biological replicates. For edgeR calls, the thresholds were a false discovery rate-adjusted p below 0.01 and a log2 fold-change of 1. As an exploratory analysis of dynamics, PCA with hierarchical clustering was applied to max-normalized trajectories of the 1000 most abundant clonotypes. Separately sequenced CD4+ and CD8+ repertoires were used to assign a CD4 or CD8 phenotype to each responding clone. TCRdb redid the processing of the public reads, applying fastp at Q25 and MiXCR, and retained in-frame beta chains. Each entry is one CDR3 protein sequence, shown with its most common DNA and genes. These V and J calls rely on TCRdb rather than the paper's analysis. The sample table shows more than 25,000 distinct CDR3 sequences, and around 16% are seen once. The top ten hold 1.2% to 1.5% of the sample.

The TCR sequence derives from an adult who had mild COVID-19 (a few samples of this study predate the infection). The sample titles of this study are shuffled in the database, so cell type and time point are left out. Input material: PBMCs or a T cell subset sorted from them (not recorded which). The chain is made from TRBV20-1 and TRBJ1-1, with the D segment identity uncertain. Here the CDR3 is given as CSARAGPAGTEAFF. At the DNA level, the sequence is TGCAGTGCTAGAGCAGGCCCGGCGGGGACTGAAGCTTTCTTT.